This TCR beta chain was recorded in a study of blood T cell repertoires in COVID-19. Generated by immunoSEQ multiplex PCR, the TCRdb table keeps only in-frame clones and is missing some. The table has 200,000 to 250,000 clones, approximately 85% seen once; the top ten hold about 12%. The CDR3 is made up of 15 amino acids. V lost 5 bases, J lost 2 bases, and 13 bases lay in between. Germline CDR1 reads SNHLY; CDR2 reads FYNNEI. Sequenced input: peripheral blood. The chain is built from TRBV2 and TRBJ1-5; weak D call: TRBD1 (5 bases). This TCR came from an elderly man with acute or convalescent COVID-19. CDR3 in amino acids: CASSPMGGGNQPQHF. The CDR3 DNA reads TGTGCCAGCAGTCCCATGGGGGGAGGCAATCAGCCCCAGCATTTT.